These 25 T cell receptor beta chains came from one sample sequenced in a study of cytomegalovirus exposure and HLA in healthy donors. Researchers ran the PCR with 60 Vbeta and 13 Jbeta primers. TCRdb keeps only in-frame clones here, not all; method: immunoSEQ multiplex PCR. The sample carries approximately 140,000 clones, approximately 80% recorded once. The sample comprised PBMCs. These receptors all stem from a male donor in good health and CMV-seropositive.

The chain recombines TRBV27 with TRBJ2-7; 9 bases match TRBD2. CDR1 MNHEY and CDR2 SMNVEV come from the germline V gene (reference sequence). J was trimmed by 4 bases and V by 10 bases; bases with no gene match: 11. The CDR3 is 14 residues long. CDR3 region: CATNSGGGGYEQYF. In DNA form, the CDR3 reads TGTGCCACCAACTCCGGCGGGGGGGGGTACGAGCAGTACTTC.

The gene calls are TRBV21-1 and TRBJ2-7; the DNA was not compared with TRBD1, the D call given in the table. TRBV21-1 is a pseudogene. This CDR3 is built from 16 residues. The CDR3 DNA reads TGTGCCAGCAGCAAACCTGGGGACAGGGTGGGCTACGAGCAGTACTTC. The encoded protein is CASSKPGDRVGYEQYF.

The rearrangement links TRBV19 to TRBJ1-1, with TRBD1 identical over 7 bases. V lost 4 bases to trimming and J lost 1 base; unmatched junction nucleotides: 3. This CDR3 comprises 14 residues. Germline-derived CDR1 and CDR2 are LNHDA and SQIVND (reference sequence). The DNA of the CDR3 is TGTGCCAGTAGTACGCAGGGGGGGAACACTGAAGCTTTCTTT. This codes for CASSTQGGNTEAFF.

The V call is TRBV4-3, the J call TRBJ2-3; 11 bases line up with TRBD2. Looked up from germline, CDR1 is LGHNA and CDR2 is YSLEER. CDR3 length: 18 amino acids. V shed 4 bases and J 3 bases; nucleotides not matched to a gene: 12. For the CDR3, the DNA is TGCGCCAGCAGCCCCCTTGCCGGACTAGCGGGTAGGACAGATACGCAGTATTTT. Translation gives CASSPLAGLAGRTDTQYF.

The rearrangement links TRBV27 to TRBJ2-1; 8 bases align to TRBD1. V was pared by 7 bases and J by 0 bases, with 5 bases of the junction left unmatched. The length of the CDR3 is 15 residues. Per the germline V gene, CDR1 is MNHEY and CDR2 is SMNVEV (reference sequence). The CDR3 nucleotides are TGTGCCAGCAACGCAGGGGGCCCCTCCTACAATGAGCAGTTCTTC. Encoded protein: CASNAGGPSYNEQFF.

The CDR3 sequence: CASGLAGGTDTQYF. The DNA of the CDR3 is TGTGCCAGCGGACTAGCGGGAGGAACAGATACGCAGTATTTT. This rearrangement joins TRBV9 to TRBJ2-3; 14 bases are a match to TRBD2. After removal of 7 bases from V and 3 bases from J, the junction contained 1 base not matched to a gene. Germline CDR1 reads SGDLS; CDR2 reads YYNGEE. This CDR3 has 14 amino acids.

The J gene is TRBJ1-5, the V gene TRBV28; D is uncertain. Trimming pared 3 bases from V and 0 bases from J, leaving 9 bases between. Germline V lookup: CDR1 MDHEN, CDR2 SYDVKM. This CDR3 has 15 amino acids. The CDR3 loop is CASSLRGNSNQPQHF. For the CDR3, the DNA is TGTGCCAGCAGTTTGCGGGGAAATAGCAATCAGCCCCAGCATTTT.

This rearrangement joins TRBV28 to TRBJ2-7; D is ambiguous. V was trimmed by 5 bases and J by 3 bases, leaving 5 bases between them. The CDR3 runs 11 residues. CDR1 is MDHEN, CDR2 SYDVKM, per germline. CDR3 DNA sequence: TGTGCCAGCAGTCACTACTACGAGCAGTACTTC. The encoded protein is CASSHYYEQYF.

This CDR3 is CASSVGTDTQYF. DNA of the CDR3: TGTGCCAGCAGCGTCGGTACAGATACGCAGTATTTT. The rearrangement uses TRBV7-8 and TRBJ2-3; D call uncertain. This CDR3 has 12 residues. CDR1 is SGHVS and CDR2 is FQNEAQ in the germline V gene. Deletions cut 5 bases from V and 3 bases from J, with 6 bases between.

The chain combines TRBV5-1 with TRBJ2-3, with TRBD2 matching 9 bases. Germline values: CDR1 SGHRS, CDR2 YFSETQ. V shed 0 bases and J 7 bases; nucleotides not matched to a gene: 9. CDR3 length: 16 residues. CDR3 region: CASSLGSGGGAYTQYF. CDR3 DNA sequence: TGCGCCAGCAGCTTGGGATCTGGCGGGGGGGCTTATACGCAGTATTTT.

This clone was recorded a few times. CDR3 sequence: CASSVAGSGAYNEQFF. The CDR3 DNA follows: TGTGCCAGCAGCGTAGCAGGAAGCGGGGCCTACAATGAGCAGTTCTTC. The rearrangement joins TRBV9 to TRBJ2-1; 7 bases align to TRBD2. The CDR3 loop spans 16 amino acids. Germline CDR1 reads SGDLS; CDR2 reads YYNGEE. The junction had 5 bases not matched to a gene; V was cut back by 0 bases and J by 2 bases.

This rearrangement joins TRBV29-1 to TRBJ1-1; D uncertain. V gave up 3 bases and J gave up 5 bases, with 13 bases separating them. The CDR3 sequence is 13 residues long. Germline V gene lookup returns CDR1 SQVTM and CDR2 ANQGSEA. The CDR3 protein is CSVDVVAGTEAFF. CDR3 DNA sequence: TGCAGCGTTGATGTTGTCGCGGGGACTGAAGCTTTCTTT.

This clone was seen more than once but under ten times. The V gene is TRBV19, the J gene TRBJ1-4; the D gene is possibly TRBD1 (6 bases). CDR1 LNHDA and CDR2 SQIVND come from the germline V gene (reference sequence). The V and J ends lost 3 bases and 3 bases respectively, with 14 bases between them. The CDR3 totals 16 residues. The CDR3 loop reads CASSIRAQGSNEKLFF. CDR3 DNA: TGTGCCAGTAGTATCCGAGCACAGGGATCTAATGAAAAACTGTTTTTT.

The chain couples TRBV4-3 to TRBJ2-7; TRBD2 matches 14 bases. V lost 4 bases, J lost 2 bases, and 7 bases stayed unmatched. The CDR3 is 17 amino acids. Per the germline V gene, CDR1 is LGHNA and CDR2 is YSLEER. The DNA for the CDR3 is TGCGCCAGCAGCCCCGGGACTAGCGGGAGCTCGGCCTACGAGCAGTACTTC. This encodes CASSPGTSGSSAYEQYF.

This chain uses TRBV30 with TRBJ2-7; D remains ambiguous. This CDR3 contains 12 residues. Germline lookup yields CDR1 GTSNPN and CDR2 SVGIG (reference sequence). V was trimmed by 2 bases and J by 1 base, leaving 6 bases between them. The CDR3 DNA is TGTGCCTGGAGTCCCCAGTCCTACGAGCAGTACTTC. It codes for CAWSPQSYEQYF.

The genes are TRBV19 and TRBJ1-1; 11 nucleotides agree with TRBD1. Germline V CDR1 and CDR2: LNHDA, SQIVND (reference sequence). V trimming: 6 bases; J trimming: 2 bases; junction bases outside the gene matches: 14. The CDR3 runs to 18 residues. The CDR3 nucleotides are TGTGCCAGTAGGAAGGGACAGGGGGACTCAATGAGTAACACTGAAGCTTTCTTT. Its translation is CASRKGQGDSMSNTEAFF.

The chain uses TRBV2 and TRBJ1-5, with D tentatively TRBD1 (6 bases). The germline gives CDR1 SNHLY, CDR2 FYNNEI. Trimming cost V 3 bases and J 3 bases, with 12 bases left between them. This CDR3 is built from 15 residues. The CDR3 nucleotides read TGTGCCAGCAGTGATGCAGGGGCATCCAATCAGCCCCAGCATTTT. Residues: CASSDAGASNQPQHF. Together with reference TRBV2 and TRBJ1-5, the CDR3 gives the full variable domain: EPEVTQTPSHQVTQMGQEVILRCVPISNHLYFYWYRQILGQKVEFLVSFYNNEISEKSEIFDDQFSVERPDGSNFTLKIRSTKLEDSAMYFCASSDAGASNQPQHFGDGTRLSIL.

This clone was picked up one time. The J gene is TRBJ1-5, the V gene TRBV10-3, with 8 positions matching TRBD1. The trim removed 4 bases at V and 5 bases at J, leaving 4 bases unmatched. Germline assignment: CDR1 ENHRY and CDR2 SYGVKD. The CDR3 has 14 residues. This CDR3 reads CAISGGTGYQPQHF. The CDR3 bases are TGTGCCATCAGTGGCGGGACAGGATATCAGCCCCAGCATTTT.

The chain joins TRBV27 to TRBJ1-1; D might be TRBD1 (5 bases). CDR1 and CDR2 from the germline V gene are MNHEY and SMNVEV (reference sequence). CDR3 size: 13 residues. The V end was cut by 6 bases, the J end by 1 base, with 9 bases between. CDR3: CASRGQPNTEAFF. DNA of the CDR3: TGTGCCAGCAGGGGGCAGCCGAACACTGAAGCTTTCTTT.

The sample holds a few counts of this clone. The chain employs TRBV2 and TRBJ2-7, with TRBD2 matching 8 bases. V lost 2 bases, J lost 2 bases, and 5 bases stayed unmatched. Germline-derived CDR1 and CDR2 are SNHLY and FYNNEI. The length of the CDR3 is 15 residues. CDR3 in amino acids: CASSESAGDPYEQYF. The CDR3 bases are TGTGCCAGCAGTGAATCAGCGGGGGACCCCTACGAGCAGTACTTC.

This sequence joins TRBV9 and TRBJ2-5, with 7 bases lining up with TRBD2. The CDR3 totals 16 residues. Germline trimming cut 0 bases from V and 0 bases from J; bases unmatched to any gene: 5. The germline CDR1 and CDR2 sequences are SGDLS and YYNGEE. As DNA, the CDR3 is TGTGCCAGCAGCGTAGCGCCTAGCGGCAACCAAGAGACCCAGTACTTC. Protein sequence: CASSVAPSGNQETQYF.

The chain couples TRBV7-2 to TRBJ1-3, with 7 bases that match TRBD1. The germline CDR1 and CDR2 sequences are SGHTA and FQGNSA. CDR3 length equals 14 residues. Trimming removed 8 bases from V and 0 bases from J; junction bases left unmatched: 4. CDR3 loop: CASRQGNSGNTIYF. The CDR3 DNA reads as TGTGCCAGCCGACAGGGAAACTCTGGAAACACCATATATTTT. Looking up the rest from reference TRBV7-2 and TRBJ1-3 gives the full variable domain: GAGVSQSPSNKVTEKGKDVELRCDPISGHTALYWYRQSLGQGLEFLIYFQGNSAPDKSGLPSDRFSAERTGGSVSTLTIQRTQQEDSAVYLCASRQGNSGNTIYFGEGSWLTVV.

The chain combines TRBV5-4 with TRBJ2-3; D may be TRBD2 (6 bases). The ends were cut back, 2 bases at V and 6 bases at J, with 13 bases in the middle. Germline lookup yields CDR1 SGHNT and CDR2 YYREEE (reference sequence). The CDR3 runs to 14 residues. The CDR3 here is CASSFGTGRDTQYF. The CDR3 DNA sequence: TGTGCCAGCAGCTTCGGGACGGGGAGGGATACGCAGTATTTT.

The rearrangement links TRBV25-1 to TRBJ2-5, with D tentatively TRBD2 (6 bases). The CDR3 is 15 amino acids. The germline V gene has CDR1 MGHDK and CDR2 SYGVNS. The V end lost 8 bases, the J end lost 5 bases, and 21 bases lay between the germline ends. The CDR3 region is CASGVGGLRGETQYF. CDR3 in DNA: TGTGCCAGCGGAGTGGGTGGCCTACGGGGGGAGACCCAGTACTTC.

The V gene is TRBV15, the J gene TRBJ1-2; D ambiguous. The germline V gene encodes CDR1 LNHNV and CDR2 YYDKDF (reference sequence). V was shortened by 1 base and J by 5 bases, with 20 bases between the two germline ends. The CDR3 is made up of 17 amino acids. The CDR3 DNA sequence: TGTGCCACCAGCAGAGTCAAGTCCTCGAGGCAGCTTTATGGCTACACCTTC. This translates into CATSRVKSSRQLYGYTF.